A selection of T cell receptor beta chains follows, all from one sample in a study of shared clonotypes between healthy human individuals. Measured with immunoSEQ multiplex PCR; TCRdb has only the in-frame clones, and not every one. The data contain about 960,000 clones, 70% to 85% of them singletons. Sequencing input: memory CD4+ T cells sorted from blood. All receptors derive from a man between 18 and 35 years old in good health. Both conserved end residues are part of each CDR3. A D gene is named only where the DNA matches it firmly. Only some rows state a clone size, as once, few, many or a class for expanded clones.

J gene,V gene,clone size,D gene,CDR3 DNA,CDR3 protein
TRBJ2-1,TRBV18,few,NA,TGTGCCAGCTCACCGAGGCAGAGCTCCTACAATGAGCAGTTCTTC,CASSPRQSSYNEQFF
TRBJ2-3,TRBV28,NA,NA,TGTGCCAGCAGTCAAAGCCCTACTAGCACAGATACGCAGTATTTT,CASSQSPTSTDTQYF
TRBJ1-1,TRBV19,few,NA,TGTGCCAGTAGGAAGAACACTGAAGCTTTCTTT,CASRKNTEAFF
TRBJ2-6,TRBV30,NA,NA,TGTGCCTGGAGTCCCCCCGGGTTCTGGGGCAGCTCTGGGGCCAACGTCCTGACTTTC,CAWSPPGFWGSSGANVLTF
TRBJ1-5,TRBV27,NA,NA,TGTGCCAGCAGTTTATCGTTGGGCGCGAATCAGCCCCAGCATTTT,CASSLSLGANQPQHF
TRBJ2-5,TRBV29-1,NA,NA,TGCAGCGTTGAGGGCAGGGCCTTAGGGACCCAGTACTTC,CSVEGRALGTQYF
TRBJ1-1,TRBV18,NA,TRBD1,TGTGCCAGCTCACGATACAGGGGTAACTCGAACACTGAAGCTTTCTTT,CASSRYRGNSNTEAFF
TRBJ2-1,TRBV27,NA,NA,TGTGCCAGCAGTTTACAGGGTGGTGAGCAGTTCTTC,CASSLQGGEQFF
TRBJ2-5,TRBV7-9,NA,TRBD1,TGTGCCAGCAGCTTAGGAGACAGGGGGCAAGAGACCCAGTACTTC,CASSLGDRGQETQYF
TRBJ2-3,TRBV6-1,once,TRBD2,TGTGCCAGCAGTGAAGGGGCGCGGGGGGGCTTTGATACGCAGTATTTT,CASSEGARGGFDTQYF
TRBJ1-5,TRBV19,NA,NA,TGTGCCAGTAGTGACCGGGATGGAGGTCAGCCCCAGCATTTT,CASSDRDGGQPQHF
TRBJ2-3,TRBV11-3,NA,TRBD2,TGTGCCAGCAGCTCGCCACTAGCGAATACGCAGTATTTT,CASSSPLANTQYF
TRBJ2-5,TRBV5-1,NA,NA,TGCGCCAGCAGCTGGGGGTCATCTGAGACCCAGTACTTC,CASSWGSSETQYF
TRBJ1-5,TRBV7-3,NA,TRBD1,TGTGCCAGCAGCCTCGGACAGGCTTATAGCAATCAGCCCCAGCATTTT,CASSLGQAYSNQPQHF
TRBJ2-1,TRBV7-8,few,NA,TGTGCCAGCCGTTCTAGCTTAGAGCGGCCTTCCTCCTACAATGAGCAGTTCTTC,CASRSSLERPSSYNEQFF
TRBJ2-5,TRBV6-5,NA,TRBD2,TGTGCCAGCGCCTTAGCGGGGGAGGCCCAGTACTTC,CASALAGEAQYF
TRBJ2-7,TRBV5-1,NA,NA,TGCGCCAGCAGCGTGGGACTCCTAATGGTCTACGAGCAGTACTTC,CASSVGLLMVYEQYF
TRBJ2-1,TRBV6-1,NA,TRBD1,TGTGCCAGCAGGCCCCTCGGACAGGGCGTGAATGAGCAGTTCTTC,CASRPLGQGVNEQFF
TRBJ2-2,TRBV4-3,NA,NA,TGCGCCAGCAGCCCCGGGACTCCCGGTGGCGGGGAGCTGTTTTTT,CASSPGTPGGGELFF
TRBJ2-5,TRBV7-2,NA,NA,TGTGCCAGCAGCTTAGCGCGAACACAGCAAGAGACCCAGTACTTC,CASSLARTQQETQYF
TRBJ2-5,TRBV6-1,NA,NA,TGTGCCAGCAGGAGGGGGGGACGGGAGACCCAGTACTTC,CASRRGGRETQYF
TRBJ1-1,TRBV6-5,NA,NA,TGTGCCAGCAGCCAGGGGCGAGAAGCTTTCTTT,CASSQGREAFF
TRBJ1-1,TRBV2,NA,TRBD1,TGTGCCAGCAGGGGGACAGGAAAGAGGAGGGGCACTGAAGCTTTCTTT,CASRGTGKRRGTEAFF
TRBJ1-1,TRBV5-1,NA,NA,TGCGCCAGCAGCTTGGTGGCGGGGCCGGCCACTGAAGCTTTCTTT,CASSLVAGPATEAFF
TRBJ1-5,TRBV4-2,NA,NA,TGTGCCAGCAGCCAAGATACAGGACCGAATCAGCCCCAGCATTTT,CASSQDTGPNQPQHF
TRBJ1-2,TRBV30,few,NA,TGTGCCTGGAGTCGTCCAGACCCTAACTATGGCTACACCTTC,CAWSRPDPNYGYTF
TRBJ2-5,TRBV5-6,once,NA,TGTGCCAGCAGCTTCGAGGCCCAAGAGACCCAGTACTTC,CASSFEAQETQYF
TRBJ1-1,TRBV30,NA,TRBD1,TGTGCCTGGAACTCTCCAGGGGGCCGGAACACTGAAGCTTTCTTT,CAWNSPGGRNTEAFF
TRBJ2-5,TRBV13,many,TRBD2,TGTGCCAGCAGCCGGACTAGCGGGGGGCCCCAAGAGACCCAGTACTTC,CASSRTSGGPQETQYF
TRBJ2-7,TRBV18,many,NA,TGTGCCAGCTCACCAGGGCCGGCGTCCTACGAGCAGTACTTC,CASSPGPASYEQYF
TRBJ1-2,TRBV27,few,NA,TGTGCCAGCAGTAGAGGGGAAAACTATGGCTACACCTTC,CASSRGENYGYTF
TRBJ2-2,TRBV28,NA,TRBD2,TGTGCCAGCAGTTTGATTTATAGCGGGGGGACGAACACCGGGGAGCTGTTTTTT,CASSLIYSGGTNTGELFF
TRBJ2-3,TRBV5-1,NA,NA,TGCGCCAGCAGATACGGTACCCGGGGGTCAGATACGCAGTATTTT,CASRYGTRGSDTQYF
TRBJ2-4,TRBV4-1,once,NA,TGCGCCAGCAGCCAAGTGTTAGCGGAAGGGAAAAACATTCAGTACTTC,CASSQVLAEGKNIQYF
TRBJ1-1,TRBV21-1,once,NA,TGTGCCAGCAGCCCCCCAGCGGCAAGTGACACTGAAGCTTTCTTT,CASSPPAASDTEAFF
TRBJ2-2,TRBV9,NA,NA,TGTGCCAGCAGCGTACAGGGCAACACCGGGGAGCTGTTTTTT,CASSVQGNTGELFF
TRBJ1-4,TRBV2,many,NA,TGTGCCAGCAGTGAAGCCAGGGTATGGAGTGAAAAACTGTTTTTT,CASSEARVWSEKLFF
TRBJ1-1,TRBV28,NA,NA,TGTGCCAGCAGTTTAGCCATACGAGGCACTGAAGCTTTCTTT,CASSLAIRGTEAFF
TRBJ2-7,TRBV6-6,NA,NA,TGTGCCAGCAGTTACCGGTTGGACGGAGCCTACGAGCAGTACTTC,CASSYRLDGAYEQYF
TRBJ1-1,TRBV20-1,NA,NA,TGCAGTGCTAGATTACAGAAGGAAGCTTTCTTT,CSARLQKEAFF
TRBJ2-2,TRBV5-4,NA,TRBD2,TGTGCCAGCAGCGTACTAGCGGGAGGGACCGGGGAGCTGTTTTTT,CASSVLAGGTGELFF
TRBJ2-2,TRBV6-5,NA,TRBD1,TGTGCCAGCAGTTTGGGACAGGGGGCTTGGGAGCTGTTTTTT,CASSLGQGAWELFF
TRBJ2-7,TRBV7-2,NA,NA,TGTGCCAGCAGCCTGAGGGGGTCCTTCTCCTACGAGCAGTACTTC,CASSLRGSFSYEQYF
TRBJ2-7,TRBV5-1,NA,TRBD1,TGCGCCAGCAGCGACAGGGGCCCTTCCTACGAGCAGTACTTC,CASSDRGPSYEQYF
TRBJ1-1,TRBV5-1,NA,TRBD1,TGCGCCAGCAGCTTGAGGGACAGGGCTGGCACTGAAGCTTTCTTT,CASSLRDRAGTEAFF
TRBJ1-5,TRBV19,NA,TRBD1,TGTGCCAGTAGTAAGACAGGGAATCAGCCCCAGCATTTT,CASSKTGNQPQHF
TRBJ2-3,TRBV19,NA,NA,TGTGCCAGTAGTATAGATGGGCAGGTTAGCACAGATACGCAGTATTTT,CASSIDGQVSTDTQYF
TRBJ2-3,TRBV7-2,few,NA,TGTGCCAGCAGCTTAGAAGGGGGTGCTATAACAGATACGCAGTATTTT,CASSLEGGAITDTQYF